The sequence of this TCR beta chain was determined in a study of blood T cell repertoires in COVID-19. Overall study: Donors in the United States, Italy and Spain gave samples during acute or convalescent COVID-19. PBMCs, B-cell-depleted T cells, or T cells provided the cDNA or gDNA that made up the material.

In the authors' methods: Researchers report that nucleated cell counts were estimated from reference gene primer amplification. Repertoires were generated with immunoSEQ multiplex PCR, while TCRdb's copy carries only in-frame clones and drops some. V and J calls and clone size are copied from that table; D and trimming were computed from the DNA. The data contain about 130,000 clones, 75% to 85% of them singletons. The length of the CDR3 is 16 residues. Trimming cost V 1 base and J 6 bases, with 20 bases left between them. From germline, CDR1 is SGHRS and CDR2 YFSETQ. The sequenced material came from peripheral blood. The genes are TRBV5-1 and TRBJ2-7; possible D gene TRBD2, 7 bases. This clonotype originated in a woman aged 45-65 years with acute or convalescent COVID-19. Here the CDR3 reads CASSLFSLAGAGEQYF. In DNA, the CDR3 is TGCGCCAGCAGCTTGTTTAGTCTCGCGGGGGCTGGCGAGCAGTACTTC.